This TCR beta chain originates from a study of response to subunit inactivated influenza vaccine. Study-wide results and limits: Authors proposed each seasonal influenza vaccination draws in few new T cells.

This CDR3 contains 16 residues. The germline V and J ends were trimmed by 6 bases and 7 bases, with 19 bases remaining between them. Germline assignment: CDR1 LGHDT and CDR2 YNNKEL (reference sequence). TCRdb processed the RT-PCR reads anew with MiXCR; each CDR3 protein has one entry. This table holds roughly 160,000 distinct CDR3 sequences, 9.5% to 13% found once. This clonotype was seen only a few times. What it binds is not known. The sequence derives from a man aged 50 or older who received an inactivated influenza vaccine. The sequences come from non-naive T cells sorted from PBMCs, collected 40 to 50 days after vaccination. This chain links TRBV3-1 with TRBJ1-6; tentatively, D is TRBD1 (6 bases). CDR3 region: CASSRQEEVLNSPLHF. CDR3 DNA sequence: TGTGCCAGCAGTCGACAGGAAGAGGTCCTCAATTCACCCCTCCACTTT. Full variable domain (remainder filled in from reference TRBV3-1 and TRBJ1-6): DTAVSQTPKYLVTQMGNDKSIKCEQNLGHDTMYWYKQDSKKFLKIMFSYNNKELIINETVPNRFSPKSPDKAHLNLHINSLELGDSAVYFCASSRQEEVLNSPLHFGNGTRLTVT.